The 29 T cell receptor beta chains presented below share a single source sample, sequenced in a study of T cell responses to AZD1222 COVID-19 vaccine. The repertoire was sequenced with immunoSEQ multiplex PCR; TCRdb's copy has only in-frame clones and lacks some. The sample yields 170,000 or so clones, around 90% seen once. Sequencing was performed on peripheral blood, taken 28 days after the second AZD1222 dose. The receptors shown here come from an adult who received the AZD1222 COVID-19 vaccine.

This chain joins TRBV7-9 and TRBJ1-4; 10 positions agree with TRBD1. After removal of 6 bases from V and 5 bases from J, the junction contained 3 bases not matched to a gene. This CDR3 has 14 residues. Germline CDR1 and CDR2: SEHNR and FQNEAQ (reference sequence). The CDR3 region is CASSQGQGNEKLFF. CDR3 nucleotide sequence: TGTGCCAGCAGTCAGGGACAGGGGAATGAAAAACTGTTTTTT.

The rearrangement links TRBV24-1 to TRBJ1-2; 10 bases line up with TRBD1. The CDR3 extends over 15 amino acids. V trimming: 6 bases; J trimming: 10 bases; junction bases outside the gene matches: 13. Germline lookup yields CDR1 KGHDR and CDR2 SFDVKD. The CDR3 nucleotides read TGTGCCACCAGTTATACTATGGGACAGGGGCAACTCTACACCTTC. It yields the protein CATSYTMGQGQLYTF.

CDR3 in amino acids: CASEDRDREEKLFF. The CDR3 DNA is TGTGCCAGCGAAGACCGGGACAGGGAGGAAAAACTGTTTTTT. The chain is built from TRBV6-5 and TRBJ1-4; TRBD1 aligns across 9 bases. The V gene's germline CDR1 is MNHEY and CDR2 SVGAGI. V lost 8 bases, J lost 8 bases, and 9 bases stayed unmatched. CDR3 length: 14 residues.

CDR3 nucleotides: TGTGCCAGTAGTATGCTGGGGCAGGGCACTGAAGCTTTCTTT. It translates to CASSMLGQGTEAFF. This sequence joins TRBV19 and TRBJ1-1, with a weak D call TRBD1 (5 bases). The CDR3 length is 14 residues. Trimming removed 3 bases at V and 4 bases at J, with 12 bases between. The germline V gene encodes CDR1 LNHDA and CDR2 SQIVND (reference sequence). Full variable domain (remainder filled in from reference TRBV19 and TRBJ1-1): DGGITQSPKYLFRKEGQNVTLSCEQNLNHDAMYWYRQDPGQGLRLIYYSQIVNDFQKGDIAEGYSVSREKKESFPLTVTSAQKNPTAFYLCASSMLGQGTEAFFGQGTRLTVV.

The genes are TRBV6-5 and TRBJ1-6; 9 positions match TRBD1. Unmatched junction bases numbered 6, after V lost 6 bases and J lost 6 bases. The CDR3 loop spans 15 amino acids. Germline CDR1 reads MNHEY; CDR2 reads SVGAGI. The CDR3 here is CASRGTGGPNSPLHF. For the CDR3, the DNA is TGTGCCAGCAGGGGAACAGGGGGCCCTAATTCACCCCTCCACTTT.

The rearrangement links TRBV6-5 to TRBJ2-7, with TRBD1 identical over 8 bases. The ends lost 2 bases at V and 3 bases at J; junction bases unmatched: 6. Germline assignment: CDR1 MNHEY and CDR2 SVGAGI. This CDR3 contains 15 residues. The DNA of the CDR3 is TGTGCCAGCAGTTACACCGGGACAGGTGTCTACGAGCAGTACTTC. Translated, it gives CASSYTGTGVYEQYF.

The chain couples TRBV7-6 to TRBJ2-2, with 10 bases that match TRBD1. The CDR3 is made up of 18 amino acids. V trimming: 1 base; J trimming: 5 bases; junction bases outside the gene matches: 10. Germline-derived CDR1 and CDR2 are SGHVS and FNYEAQ. The CDR3 sequence: CASSLEATGGSWTGELFF. The CDR3 coding sequence is TGTGCCAGCAGCTTAGAGGCGACAGGGGGCTCGTGGACCGGGGAGCTGTTTTTT.

V is TRBV7-2 and J is TRBJ1-3, with D maybe TRBD1 (5 bases). The CDR3 covers 15 residues. Trimming removed 1 base at V and 0 bases at J, with 7 bases between. The germline CDR1 and CDR2 sequences are SGHTA and FQGNSA. CDR3 loop: CASSLEGSSGNTIYF. The CDR3 nucleotides are TGTGCCAGCAGCTTAGAGGGGAGCTCTGGAAACACCATATATTTT.

This clone was recorded only once. The chain couples TRBV3-1 (or the pseudogene TRBV3-2) to TRBJ1-1; TRBD1 might be the D (6 bases). Germline values: CDR1 LGHDT, CDR2 YNNKEL (reference sequence). The CDR3 spans 15 residues. The V gene lost 5 bases and the J gene lost 5 bases, with 18 bases spanning the gap. In DNA form, the CDR3 reads TGTGCCAGCAGCGAAATGCGGGGGCTTTGGACTGAAGCTTTCTTT. Translated, it gives CASSEMRGLWTEAFF.

The genes are TRBV5-4 and TRBJ1-2, with D uncertain. The CDR3 loop spans 11 amino acids. Trimming removed 4 bases at V and 7 bases at J, with 8 bases between. CDR1 and CDR2 from the germline V gene are SGHNT and YYREEE (reference sequence). Here the CDR3 DNA reads TGTGCCAGCAGCCCGGGGATTGGCTACACCTTC. This encodes CASSPGIGYTF.

The V and J genes are TRBV7-8 and TRBJ1-1; no reliable D call. This CDR3 region has 16 residues. Germline CDR1 reads SGHVS; CDR2 reads FQNEAQ. Trimming pared 7 bases from V and 1 base from J, leaving 19 bases between. The CDR3 loop is CASTSREGLPNTEAFF. The CDR3 nucleotides are TGTGCCAGCACCTCCCGTGAAGGTCTACCGAACACTGAAGCTTTCTTT.

The chain recombines TRBV12-3 or TRBV12-4 with TRBJ1-3; weak D call: TRBD1 (5 bases). CDR3 length equals 12 residues. Trimming left V 8 bases short and J 8 bases short, with 13 bases between. The CDR3 spells CASEGLGDTIYF. The CDR3 nucleotides read TGTGCCAGCGAGGGGTTGGGAGACACCATATATTTT.

The chain couples TRBV7-8 to TRBJ2-3; 16 bases map to TRBD2. This CDR3 has 18 amino acids. J was trimmed by 0 bases and V by 4 bases; bases with no gene match: 4. CDR1 SGHVS and CDR2 FQNEAQ come from the germline V gene. The CDR3 here is CASSSGTSGGASTDTQYF. CDR3 DNA: TGTGCCAGCAGCTCAGGGACTAGCGGGGGGGCGAGCACAGATACGCAGTATTTT. The full variable domain, in which reference TRBV7-8 and TRBJ2-3 provide the parts outside the CDR3, is GAGVSQSPRYKVAKRGQDVALRCDPISGHVSLFWYQQALGQGPEFLTYFQNEAQLDKSGLPSDRFFAERPEGSVSTLKIQRTQQEDSAVYLCASSSGTSGGASTDTQYFGPGTRLTVL.

The chain joins TRBV6-2 or TRBV6-3 to TRBJ2-7; D possibly matches TRBD1 or TRBD2 (6 bases each). The CDR3 is 17 amino acids. The V gene lost 2 bases and the J gene lost 4 bases, with 21 bases spanning the gap. From germline, CDR1 is MNHEY and CDR2 SVGEGT. The DNA of the CDR3 is TGTGCCAGCAGTTACCCGGGAGCCACAGGGTTGGATTACGAGCAGTACTTC. Its translation: CASSYPGATGLDYEQYF.

The genes are TRBV7-2 and TRBJ2-3, with 7 bases fitting TRBD2. Trimming took 3 bases from V and 5 from J; bases not matched to a gene: 8. Germline assignment: CDR1 SGHTA and CDR2 FQGNSA. The CDR3 has 15 amino acids. The CDR3 bases are TGTGCCAGCAGCTTTAGCGGGTCGGAAGGAGATACGCAGTATTTT. It specifies CASSFSGSEGDTQYF.

As to this clone: One junction end does not reproduce the germline sequence, and a read error may be involved. The chain couples TRBV2 to TRBJ2-3; a possible D gene is TRBD1 (7 bases). Germline CDR1 SNHLY, CDR2 FYNNEI. The CDR3 has 12 amino acids. As DNA, the CDR3 is TGTGCCAGCAGTGAGGTGGTGGGCAGGGGGGTTTTT. This gives the protein CASSEVVGRGVF. The variable domain in full, with the rest retrieved from reference TRBV2 and TRBJ2-3, is EPEVTQTPSHQVTQMGQEVILRCVPISNHLYFYWYRQILGQKVEFLVSFYNNEISEKSEIFDDQFSVERPDGSNFTLKIRSTKLEDSAMYFCASSEVVGRGVFGPGTRLTVL.

As regards this clone: Compared with germline, one end of the junction differs, possibly owing to a read error. The chain couples TRBV7-2 to TRBJ2-7; 11 bases fit TRBD2. The CDR3 contains 13 residues. From germline, CDR1 is SGHTA and CDR2 FQGNSA. CDR3 amino acids: CASSLAGGYEQYF. In DNA form, the CDR3 reads TGTGCCAGCAGCCTAGCGGGGGGCTACGAGCAGTACTTC.

DNA of the CDR3: TGCGCCAGCAGCCCCGTTTCAGGAGGGCTGGGTGAAAAACTGTTTTTT. Encoded protein: CASSPVSGGLGEKLFF. The rearrangement links TRBV5-1 to TRBJ1-4; D is ambiguous. The V gene's germline CDR1 is SGHRS and CDR2 YFSETQ. CDR3 length: 16 residues. V lost 4 bases and J 7 bases, leaving 20 bases between the germline ends.

V is TRBV29-1 and J is TRBJ1-3; TRBD1 aligns across 7 bases. V gave up 5 bases and J gave up 3 bases; unmatched junction bases: 1. Germline CDR1 reads SQVTM; CDR2 reads ANQGSEA. The CDR3 runs to 12 residues. The CDR3: CSVRTGGNTIYF. The CDR3 DNA reads TGCAGCGTTAGGACAGGTGGAAACACCATATATTTT.

The rearrangement links TRBV18 to TRBJ2-4; 11 positions match TRBD2. Germline V gene sequence: CDR1 KGHSH, CDR2 LQKENI. The CDR3 has 15 amino acids. The V segment lost 2 bases and the J segment 5 bases; nucleotides outside the gene matches: 2. This chain's CDR3 is CASSPVSGGENIQYF. For the CDR3, the DNA is TGTGCCAGCTCACCAGTTAGCGGGGGGGAAAACATTCAGTACTTC.

The chain recombines TRBV9 with TRBJ2-1; TRBD2 agrees at 11 bases. J lost 8 bases, V lost 2 bases, and 6 bases had no gene match. CDR3 length: 15 residues. Germline lookup yields CDR1 SGDLS and CDR2 YYNGEE. Here the CDR3 reads CASSVSLAGGHEQFF. The CDR3, as DNA: TGTGCCAGCAGCGTGAGCCTAGCGGGGGGACATGAGCAGTTCTTC. The complete variable domain, with remaining parts taken from reference TRBV9 and TRBJ2-1, reads DSGVTQTPKHLITATGQRVTLRCSPRSGDLSVYWYQQSLDQGLQFLIQYYNGEERAKGNILERFSAQQFPDLHSELNLSSLELGDSALYFCASSVSLAGGHEQFFGPGTRLTVL.

This chain uses TRBV7-3 with TRBJ2-1, with D possibly called TRBD1 or TRBD2 (6 bases each). The germline V and J ends were trimmed by 5 bases and 2 bases, with 16 bases remaining between them. The CDR3 is 16 residues long. Germline CDR1 reads SGHTA; CDR2 reads FQGTGA. The CDR3 DNA follows: TGTGCCAGCAGCCCAAGAACGGGGGCTGCCTACAATGAGCAGTTCTTC. As protein: CASSPRTGAAYNEQFF.

The V gene is TRBV6-2 or TRBV6-3, the J gene TRBJ1-5; 7 bases line up with TRBD1. This CDR3 has 14 residues. V was clipped by 6 bases and J by 3 bases; unmatched bases: 5. The V gene's germline CDR1 is MNHEY and CDR2 SVGEGT. CDR3 bases: TGTGCCAGCAGGCCTGGACAGGACAATCAGCCCCAGCATTTT. This sequence encodes CASRPGQDNQPQHF.

Written as DNA, the CDR3 is TGTGCCAGTAGTATACAGAGGACAGCAACTAATGAAAAACTGTTTTTT. It specifies CASSIQRTATNEKLFF. This chain uses TRBV19 with TRBJ1-4; a possible D gene is TRBD1 (6 bases). The CDR3 runs 16 residues. CDR1 and CDR2 (germline): LNHDA, SQIVND (reference sequence). V gave up 2 bases and J gave up 0 bases, with 10 bases separating them.

The chain has TRBV4-3 and TRBJ2-1; D possibly uses TRBD1 or TRBD2 (6 bases each). Trimming stripped 0 bases from V and 5 bases from J, with 17 bases between. The CDR3 consists of 17 residues. The germline V gene has CDR1 LGHNA and CDR2 YSLEER. The DNA for the CDR3 is TGCGCCAGCAGCCAAGAGGGGGCGGGAAGGGTGGACAATGAGCAGTTCTTC. The encoded protein is CASSQEGAGRVDNEQFF.

The chain joins TRBV3-1 (or the pseudogene TRBV3-2) to TRBJ2-2, with TRBD2 identical over 12 bases. The CDR3 runs 18 residues. The germline V gene encodes CDR1 LGHDT and CDR2 YNNKEL (reference sequence). V lost 5 bases, J lost 0 bases, and 7 bases stayed unmatched. The CDR3 bases are TGTGCCAGCAGCTTTAGGGGACTAGCGGGCGCGAACACCGGGGAGCTGTTTTTT. Protein product: CASSFRGLAGANTGELFF.

The rearrangement links TRBV30 to TRBJ2-7, with TRBD2 matching over 11 bases. Per germline, CDR1 GTSNPN and CDR2 SVGIG (reference sequence). V lost 8 bases and J lost 6; bases outside the gene matches: 3. The CDR3 consists of 11 residues. The chain's CDR3 is CAGGLAVEQYF. The CDR3 DNA is TGTGCCGGGGGACTAGCGGTCGAGCAGTACTTC.

This clone was seen a single time. V is TRBV6-6 and J is TRBJ2-3, with 8 bases lining up with TRBD1. V was pared by 8 bases and J by 2 bases, with 18 bases of the junction left unmatched. Looked up from germline, CDR1 is MNHNY and CDR2 is SVGAGI (reference sequence). This CDR3 is built from 18 residues. The CDR3: CASCPGTGTLLLTDTQYF. DNA of the CDR3: TGTGCCAGCTGTCCAGGGACAGGCACCTTATTGCTCACAGATACGCAGTATTTT.

In DNA form, the CDR3 reads TGCGCCAGCAGCCCCGGGACCGCCAATCAGCCCCAGCATTTT. Amino acids: CASSPGTANQPQHF. The chain is built from TRBV5-1 and TRBJ1-5; a possible D gene is TRBD1 (5 bases). Germline-derived CDR1 and CDR2 are SGHRS and YFSETQ. V shed 4 bases and J shed 3 bases, with 11 bases lying between them. This CDR3 comprises 14 residues.